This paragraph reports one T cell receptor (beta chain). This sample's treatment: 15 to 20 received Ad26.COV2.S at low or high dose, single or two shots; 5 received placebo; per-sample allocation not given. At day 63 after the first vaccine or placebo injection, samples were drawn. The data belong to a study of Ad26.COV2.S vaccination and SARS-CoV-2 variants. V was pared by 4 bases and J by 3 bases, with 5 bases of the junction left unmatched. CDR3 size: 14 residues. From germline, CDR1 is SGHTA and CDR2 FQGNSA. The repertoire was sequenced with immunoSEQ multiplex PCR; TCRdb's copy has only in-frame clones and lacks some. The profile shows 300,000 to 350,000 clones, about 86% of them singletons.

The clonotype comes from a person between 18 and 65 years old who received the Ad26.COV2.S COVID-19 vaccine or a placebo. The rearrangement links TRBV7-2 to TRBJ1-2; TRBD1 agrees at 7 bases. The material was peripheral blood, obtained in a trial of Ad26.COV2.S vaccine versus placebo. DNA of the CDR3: TGTGCCAGCAGCTCCGGGACAGCGCACTATGGCTACACCTTC. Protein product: CASSSGTAHYGYTF.